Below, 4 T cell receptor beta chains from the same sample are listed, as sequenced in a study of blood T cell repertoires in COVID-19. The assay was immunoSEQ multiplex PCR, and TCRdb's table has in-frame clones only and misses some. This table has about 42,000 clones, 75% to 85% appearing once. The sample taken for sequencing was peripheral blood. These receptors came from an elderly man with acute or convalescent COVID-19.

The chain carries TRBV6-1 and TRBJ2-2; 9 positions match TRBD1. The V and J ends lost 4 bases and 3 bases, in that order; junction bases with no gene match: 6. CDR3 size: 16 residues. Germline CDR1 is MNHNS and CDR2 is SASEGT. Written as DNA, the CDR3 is TGTGCCAGCAGTGCAGTACAGGGGGCCTACACCGGGGAGCTGTTTTTT. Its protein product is CASSAVQGAYTGELFF.

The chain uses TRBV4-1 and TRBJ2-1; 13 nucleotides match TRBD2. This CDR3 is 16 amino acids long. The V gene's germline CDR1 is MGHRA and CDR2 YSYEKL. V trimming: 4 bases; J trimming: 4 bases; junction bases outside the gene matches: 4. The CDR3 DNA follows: TGCGCCAGCAGCCGACTACTAGCGGGGGGGTACAATGAGCAGTTCTTC. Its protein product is CASSRLLAGGYNEQFF.

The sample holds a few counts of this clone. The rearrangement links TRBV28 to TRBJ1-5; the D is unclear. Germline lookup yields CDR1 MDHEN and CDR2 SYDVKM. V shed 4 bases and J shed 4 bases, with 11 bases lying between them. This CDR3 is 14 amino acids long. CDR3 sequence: CASSSIQSNQPQHF. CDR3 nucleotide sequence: TGTGCCAGCAGTTCAATACAGTCTAATCAGCCCCAGCATTTT.

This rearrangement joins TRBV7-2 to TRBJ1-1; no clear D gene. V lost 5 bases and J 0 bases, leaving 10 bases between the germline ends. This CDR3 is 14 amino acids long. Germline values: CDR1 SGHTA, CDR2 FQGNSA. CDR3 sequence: CASSGQILNTEAFF. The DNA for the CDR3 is TGTGCCAGCAGCGGGCAGATCCTGAACACTGAAGCTTTCTTT.